These 10 T cell receptor beta chains were sequenced from one sample in a study of regulatory T cells in long-lasting Graves disease. Arm-PCR of CDR3 regions with iRepertoire HTBI primers generated TCR beta libraries. TCRdb used MiXCR to reprocess the multiplex PCR reads, holding one entry per CDR3 protein. The sample carries fewer than 650,000 distinct CDR3 sequences, 15% to 20% recorded once. Time point noted: newly diagnosed GD, antithyroid drugs for less than 3 months. The TCR library was prepared using RNA isolated from PBMCs. Another study also made use of these data, one on T cells in Graves' hyperthyroidism and ophthalmopathy.

The source was peripheral blood mononuclear cells (PBMCs), collected at new diagnosis, from a patient treated with antithyroid drugs. These receptors all stem from a woman in her thirties with Graves disease.

CDR3 amino acids: CAWSQQGMKTQYF. CDR3 sequence (DNA): TGTGCCTGGAGTCAACAGGGTATGAAGACCCAGTACTTC. The chain recombines TRBV30 with TRBJ2-5; D is possibly TRBD1 (6 bases). Between the trimmed V and J ends, which lost 2 bases and 6 bases, there was a span of 13 bases. Per the germline V gene, CDR1 is GTSNPN and CDR2 is SVGIG (reference sequence). The CDR3 has 13 residues.

This rearrangement joins TRBV20-1 to TRBJ1-6; maybe TRBD1 (5 bases). The CDR3 is 14 residues long. The V end lost 1 base, the J end lost 6 bases, and 10 bases lay between the germline ends. CDR1 and CDR2 (germline): DFQATT, SNEGSKA (reference sequence). The CDR3: CSARGGGANSPLHF. CDR3 nucleotide sequence: TGCAGTGCTAGAGGGGGAGGGGCTAATTCACCCCTCCACTTT.

This clonotype has a single count. A much larger clone differs by one base, so this may be a read error. The rearrangement uses TRBV7-9 and TRBJ2-7; tentatively, D is TRBD1 (6 bases). There are 14 residues in the CDR3. The V gene's germline CDR1 is SEHNR and CDR2 FQNEAQ (reference sequence). V was pared by 0 bases and J by 5 bases, with 11 bases between. The DNA for the CDR3 is TGTGCCAGCAGCTTAGCGTTTGCAGGGGACGAGCAGTACTTC. Its translation is CASSLAFAGDEQYF.

This clonotype occurred many times. The rearrangement joins TRBV30 to TRBJ2-5; 9 bases agree with TRBD2. V dropped 0 bases and J dropped 7; count of bases not matched to a gene: 9. Per the germline V gene, CDR1 is GTSNPN and CDR2 is SVGIG (reference sequence). This CDR3 has 15 amino acids. Here the CDR3 reads CAWSVGISGSGTQYF. Written as DNA, the CDR3 is TGTGCCTGGAGTGTAGGCATTAGCGGGAGCGGGACCCAGTACTTC.

To note about this clonotype: A much bigger clone sits one base away, suggesting this may be a read error. The genes are TRBV27 and TRBJ2-4; TRBD1 matches 7 bases. CDR1 MNHEY and CDR2 SMNVEV come from the germline V gene (reference sequence). Losses at the gene ends were 1 base for V and 3 bases for J; bases not matched to a gene: 9. The CDR3 runs to 17 residues. The CDR3 loop is CASSLLMPQGYKNIQYF. DNA of the CDR3: TGTGCCAGCAGTTTATTGATGCCACAGGGGTACAAAAACATTCAGTACTTC.

In its sample, this clonotype was seen many times. This sequence joins TRBV7-9 and TRBJ2-7, with D unresolved. Trimming stripped 1 base from V and 2 bases from J, with 9 bases between. The CDR3 is 14 residues long. CDR1 is SEHNR and CDR2 is FQNEAQ in the germline V gene (reference sequence). The CDR3 sequence: CASSLGRGTYEQYF. DNA for the CDR3: TGTGCCAGCAGCTTAGGTCGCGGCACCTACGAGCAGTACTTC.

The chain carries TRBV18 and TRBJ1-1; weak D call: TRBD1 (6 bases). The germline V gene encodes CDR1 KGHSH and CDR2 LQKENI. V lost 9 bases and J lost 3, with 14 bases in between. This CDR3 contains 13 residues. In DNA form, the CDR3 reads TGTGCCAGTCGGAGAGGGGGTGACACTGAAGCTTTCTTT. This gives the protein CASRRGGDTEAFF.

This clonotype came up many times. The chain carries TRBV28 and TRBJ1-2, with D possibly being TRBD1 (6 bases). V gave up 7 bases and J gave up 8 bases, with 14 bases separating them. The germline V gene has CDR1 MDHEN and CDR2 SYDVKM. The CDR3 loop spans 12 amino acids. The CDR3 DNA reads TGTGCCAGCATGGGGCAGGGGACGGGCTACACCTTC. Its protein is CASMGQGTGYTF.

This clonotype was detected only a few times. The chain combines TRBV6-1 with TRBJ1-6; no clear D gene. Germline-derived CDR1 and CDR2 are MNHNS and SASEGT. Trimming pared 6 bases from V and 7 bases from J, leaving 22 bases between. The CDR3 runs to 17 residues. DNA for the CDR3: TGTGCCAGCAGCGAATTTTTGAGTCCCGGTCCCAATTCACCCCTCCACTTT. It translates to CASSEFLSPGPNSPLHF.

The chain joins TRBV7-8 to TRBJ2-3; 8 bases are shared with TRBD1. Germline V gene lookup returns CDR1 SGHVS and CDR2 FQNEAQ. V shed 5 bases and J 0 bases; nucleotides not matched to a gene: 4. The CDR3 covers 15 residues. CDR3 bases: TGTGCCAGCAGCCCCTGGACAGGGAGCACAGATACGCAGTATTTT. This translates into CASSPWTGSTDTQYF.